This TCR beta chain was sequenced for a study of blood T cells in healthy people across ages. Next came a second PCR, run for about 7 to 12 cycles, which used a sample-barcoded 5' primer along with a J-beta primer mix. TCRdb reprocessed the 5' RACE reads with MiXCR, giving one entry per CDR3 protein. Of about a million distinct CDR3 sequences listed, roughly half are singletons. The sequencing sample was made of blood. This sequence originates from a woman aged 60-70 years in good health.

In nucleotides, the CDR3 is TGCAGCGTCCCAGGGGCGGGAGTTGTCCATGAGCAGTTCTTC. It translates to CSVPGAGVVHEQFF. The rearrangement links TRBV29-1 to TRBJ2-1, with TRBD2 as a possible D gene (7 bases). Germline CDR1 is SQVTM and CDR2 is ANQGSEA. CDR3 length: 14 residues. The V end lost 6 bases, the J end lost 8 bases, and 20 bases lay between the germline ends.